The 16 T cell receptor beta chains below were found in one sample sequenced in a study of breast tumors, draining lymph nodes, adjacent tissues. Each CDR3 protein gets one entry after TCRdb re-called the multiplex PCR reads with MiXCR. The sample carries about 14,000 distinct CDR3 sequences, around three fifths recorded once. The specimen sequenced was tumor-adjacent breast tissue. These receptor sequences come from a female donor with breast cancer. Some clones in this sample may be carry-over from other donors' samples.

This clonotype came up once. CDR3 DNA: TGTGCCAGCAGCCAAGCTAGCGGGAGGGATACGCAGTATTTT. Residues: CASSQASGRDTQYF. The V gene is TRBV7-2, the J gene TRBJ2-3; 11 bases line up with TRBD2. V shed 5 bases and J 6 bases; nucleotides not matched to a gene: 4. Germline CDR1 is SGHTA and CDR2 is FQGNSA. The CDR3 covers 14 residues. Looking up the rest from reference TRBV7-2 and TRBJ2-3 gives the full variable domain: GAGVSQSPSNKVTEKGKDVELRCDPISGHTALYWYRQSLGQGLEFLIYFQGNSAPDKSGLPSDRFSAERTGGSVSTLTIQRTQQEDSAVYLCASSQASGRDTQYFGPGTRLTVL.

The chain has TRBV15 and TRBJ1-1; D unclear. This CDR3 comprises 13 residues. Germline-derived CDR1 and CDR2 are LNHNV and YYDKDF (reference sequence). The V gene lost 1 base and the J gene lost 1 base, with 4 bases spanning the gap. CDR3 DNA sequence: TGTGCCACCAGCAGAGTAGGGAACACTGAAGCTTTCTTT. As protein: CATSRVGNTEAFF.

This chain connects TRBV7-9 to TRBJ1-2, with TRBD1 identical over 7 bases. CDR1 and CDR2 (germline): SEHNR, FQNEAQ (reference sequence). The V segment lost 5 bases and the J segment 3 bases; nucleotides outside the gene matches: 9. The CDR3 loop spans 15 amino acids. CDR3 residues: CASSPWTGRDYGYTF. The CDR3 bases are TGTGCCAGCAGCCCATGGACAGGAAGGGACTATGGCTACACCTTC.

This clonotype came up many times. The rearrangement uses TRBV20-1 and TRBJ2-1; 14 positions match TRBD2. The CDR3 is 15 residues long. Germline V lookup: CDR1 DFQATT, CDR2 SNEGSKA (reference sequence). V lost 4 bases and J lost 9; bases outside the gene matches: 8. CDR3 sequence reads: CSAKTGTSGRGEQFF. DNA of the CDR3: TGCAGTGCTAAAACCGGGACTAGCGGGAGAGGTGAGCAGTTCTTC.

V gene TRBV20-1 combines with J gene TRBJ1-4, with 10 bases aligning to TRBD1. The germline gives CDR1 DFQATT, CDR2 SNEGSKA (reference sequence). The CDR3 spans 14 residues. V dropped 6 bases and J dropped 7; count of bases not matched to a gene: 8. CDR3 in DNA: TGCAGTGCGTCGGCGACAGGGGGCAGTGAAAAACTGTTTTTT. Translating it yields CSASATGGSEKLFF.

The genes are TRBV7-3 and TRBJ2-2; D not certain. Germline V gene lookup returns CDR1 SGHTA and CDR2 FQGTGA. The CDR3 extends over 13 amino acids. Between the trimmed V and J ends, which lost 5 bases and 7 bases, there was a span of 11 bases. CDR3 in amino acids: CASSPRLSGELFF. DNA of the CDR3: TGTGCCAGCAGCCCCCGGTTGAGCGGGGAGCTGTTTTTT.

This clonotype appeared many times. A much larger clone lies one base from this, so it may be a read error. V is TRBV6-1 and J is TRBJ2-7; the D is unclear. Trimming shortened V by 6 bases and J by 2 bases, and 8 bases separated the two germline ends. CDR3 length equals 12 residues. Germline CDR1 reads MNHNS; CDR2 reads SASEGT. Written as DNA, the CDR3 is TGTGCCAGCAGGCATCCCGCCTACGAGCAGTACTTC. Translating gives CASRHPAYEQYF.

The chain joins TRBV5-4 to TRBJ1-1, with 9 nucleotides matching TRBD1. Per germline, CDR1 SGHNT and CDR2 YYREEE (reference sequence). Germline trimming cut 4 bases from V and 5 bases from J; bases unmatched to any gene: 6. CDR3 length: 14 residues. CDR3 amino acids: CASSEDRGGTEAFF. DNA of the CDR3: TGTGCCAGCAGCGAAGACAGGGGGGGGACTGAAGCTTTCTTT.

This clonotype appeared many times. The chain links TRBV2 to TRBJ1-5; the match to TRBD1 covers 7 bases. The CDR3 runs 13 residues. The germline V gene encodes CDR1 SNHLY and CDR2 FYNNEI. CDR3 nucleotide sequence: TGTGCGAGGGGGCTCGGCAGCAATCAGCCCCAGCATTTT. Translating gives CARGLGSNQPQHF.

Many counts were recorded for this clonotype. V usage is TRBV6-2 or TRBV6-3 and J usage is TRBJ2-1; 9 bases are a match to TRBD2. V lost 5 bases and J lost 7; bases outside the gene matches: 6. From germline, CDR1 is MNHEY and CDR2 SVGEGT. The CDR3 is 14 amino acids. CDR3 sequence: CASSHSGGGNEQFF. The CDR3 DNA reads TGTGCCAGCAGTCATAGCGGGGGTGGTAATGAGCAGTTCTTC.

In its sample, this clonotype is medium-sized. V usage is TRBV9 and J usage is TRBJ2-7; D gene unclear. The germline V gene encodes CDR1 SGDLS and CDR2 YYNGEE. CDR3 length: 16 residues. V was clipped by 4 bases and J by 4 bases, with 21 bases between them. This chain's CDR3 is CASSPSVGSTGYEQYF. For the CDR3, the DNA is TGTGCCAGCAGCCCATCAGTGGGTTCTACCGGATACGAGCAGTACTTC.

The DNA of the CDR3 is TGTGCCAGCAGTACAGGGGGCTATAATCAGCCCCAGCATTTT. Translating it yields CASSTGGYNQPQHF. The chain carries TRBV12-3 or TRBV12-4 and TRBJ1-5, with 9 nucleotides matching TRBD1. The trim removed 5 bases at V and 4 bases at J, leaving 3 bases unmatched. The CDR3 extends over 14 amino acids.

In its sample, this clonotype was seen many times. The rearrangement joins TRBV4-1 to TRBJ2-1; the match to TRBD2 covers 7 bases. The germline V gene encodes CDR1 MGHRA and CDR2 YSYEKL. The CDR3 loop spans 16 amino acids. After removal of 0 bases from V and 1 base from J, the junction contained 3 bases not matched to a gene. CDR3: CASSQDISGSYNEQFF. Written as DNA, the CDR3 is TGCGCCAGCAGCCAAGATATTAGCGGGTCCTACAATGAGCAGTTCTTC.

By share of the sample, this clonotype is medium-sized (0.01 to 0.1%). V gene TRBV11-3 combines with J gene TRBJ2-1; TRBD2 agrees at 11 bases. V dropped 1 base and J dropped 4; count of bases not matched to a gene: 6. CDR3 length: 17 residues. From germline, CDR1 is SGHNT and CDR2 YENEEA. The CDR3 is CASSLGLAGNTYNEQFF. CDR3 in DNA: TGTGCCAGCAGCTTAGGACTAGCGGGAAATACGTACAATGAGCAGTTCTTC.

This chain joins TRBV14 and TRBJ2-3; 9 bases agree with TRBD1. The CDR3 totals 15 residues. J gave up 5 bases and V 4 bases, and 7 bases lay outside the gene matches. Germline V gene lookup returns CDR1 SGHDN and CDR2 FVKESK. CDR3: CASSPTGGKGDTQYF. Here the CDR3 DNA reads TGTGCCAGCAGCCCGACAGGGGGGAAGGGAGATACGCAGTATTTT. Filled out from reference TRBV14 and TRBJ2-3, the complete variable domain reads EAGVTQFPSHSVIEKGQTVTLRCDPISGHDNLYWYRRVMGKEIKFLLHFVKESKQDESGMPNNRFLAERTGGTYSTLKVQPAELEDSGVYFCASSPTGGKGDTQYFGPGTRLTVL.

This clonotype occurred many times. The V and J genes are TRBV2 and TRBJ1-4; D uncertain. This CDR3 is built from 15 residues. CDR1 is SNHLY and CDR2 is FYNNEI in the germline V gene. Trimming pared 4 bases from V and 4 bases from J, leaving 13 bases between. DNA for the CDR3: TGTGCCAGCAGTGTCGGACCCGCCCTTAATGAAAAACTGTTTTTT. Translation: CASSVGPALNEKLFF.